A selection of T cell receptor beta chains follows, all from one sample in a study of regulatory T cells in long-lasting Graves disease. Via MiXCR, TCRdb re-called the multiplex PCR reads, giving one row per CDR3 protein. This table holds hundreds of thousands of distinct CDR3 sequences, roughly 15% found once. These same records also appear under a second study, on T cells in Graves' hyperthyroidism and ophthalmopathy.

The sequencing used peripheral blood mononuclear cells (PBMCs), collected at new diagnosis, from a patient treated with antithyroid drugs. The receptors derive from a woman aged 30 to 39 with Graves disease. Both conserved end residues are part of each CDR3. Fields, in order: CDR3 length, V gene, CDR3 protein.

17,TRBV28,CASSKSRQGKTNEKLFF
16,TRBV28,CASSSLLAPFSYEQYF
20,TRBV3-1,CASSQKGGLAGVRSSYEQYF
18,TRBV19,CASSIWAGASGSAYEQYF
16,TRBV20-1,CSARDWGRKFSYEQYF
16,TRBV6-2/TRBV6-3,CASSYPPGTSGNEQFF
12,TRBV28,CASEGGVETQYF
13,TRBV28,CASSFLGDYGYTF
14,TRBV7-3,CASSTGTESAPLHF
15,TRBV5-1,CASTEAGVYYNEQFF
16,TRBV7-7,CASSLGVGTRGETQYF
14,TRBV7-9,CASRSGGSTDTQYF